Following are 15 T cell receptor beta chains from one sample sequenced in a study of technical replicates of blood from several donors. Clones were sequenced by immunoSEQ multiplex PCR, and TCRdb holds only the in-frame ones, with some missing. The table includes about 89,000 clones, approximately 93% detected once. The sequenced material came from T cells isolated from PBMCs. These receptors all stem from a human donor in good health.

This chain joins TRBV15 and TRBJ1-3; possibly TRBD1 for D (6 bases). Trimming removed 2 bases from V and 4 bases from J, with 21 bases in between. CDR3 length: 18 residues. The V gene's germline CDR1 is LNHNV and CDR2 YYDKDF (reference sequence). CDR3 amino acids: CATSRSTLGGALGNTIYF. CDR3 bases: TGTGCCACCAGCAGATCCACGCTGGGGGGGGCGCTGGGAAACACCATATATTTT.

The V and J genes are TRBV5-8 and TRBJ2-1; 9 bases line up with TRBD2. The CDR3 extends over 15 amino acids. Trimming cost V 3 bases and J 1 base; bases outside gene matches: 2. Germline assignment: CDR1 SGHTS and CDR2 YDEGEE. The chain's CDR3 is CASSSTSGSYNEQFF. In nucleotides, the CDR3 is TGTGCCAGCAGCTCTACTAGCGGGTCCTACAATGAGCAGTTCTTC. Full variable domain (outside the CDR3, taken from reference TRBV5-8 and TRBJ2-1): EAGVTQSPTHLIKTRGQQATLRCSPISGHTSVYWYQQALGLGLQFLLWYDEGEERNRGNFPPRFSGRQFPNYSSELNVNALELEDSALYLCASSSTSGSYNEQFFGPGTRLTVL.

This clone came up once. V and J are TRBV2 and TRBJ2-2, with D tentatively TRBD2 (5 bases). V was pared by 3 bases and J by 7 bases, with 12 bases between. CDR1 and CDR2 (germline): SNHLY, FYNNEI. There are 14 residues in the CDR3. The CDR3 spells CASSDAGALGELFF. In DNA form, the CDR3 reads TGTGCCAGCAGTGATGCGGGCGCTCTCGGGGAGCTGTTTTTT.

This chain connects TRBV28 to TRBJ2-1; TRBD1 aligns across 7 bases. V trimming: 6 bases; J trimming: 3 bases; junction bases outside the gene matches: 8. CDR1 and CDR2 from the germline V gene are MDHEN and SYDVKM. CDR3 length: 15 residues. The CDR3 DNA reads TGTGCCAGCAGCCTCCGGACAGGTTTCTACAATGAGCAGTTCTTC. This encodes CASSLRTGFYNEQFF.

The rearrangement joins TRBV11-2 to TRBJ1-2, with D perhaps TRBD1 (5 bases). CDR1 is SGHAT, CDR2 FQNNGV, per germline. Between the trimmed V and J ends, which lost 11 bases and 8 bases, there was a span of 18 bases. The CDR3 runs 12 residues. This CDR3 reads CALSGGGSGYTF. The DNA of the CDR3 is TGTGCCCTTTCTGGGGGAGGGTCCGGCTACACCTTC.

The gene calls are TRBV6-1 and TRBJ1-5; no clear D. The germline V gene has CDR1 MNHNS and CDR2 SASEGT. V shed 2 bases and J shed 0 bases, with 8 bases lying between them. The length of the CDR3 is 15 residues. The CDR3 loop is CASSERQASNQPQHF. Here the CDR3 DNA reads TGTGCCAGCAGTGAACGGCAGGCTAGCAATCAGCCCCAGCATTTT.

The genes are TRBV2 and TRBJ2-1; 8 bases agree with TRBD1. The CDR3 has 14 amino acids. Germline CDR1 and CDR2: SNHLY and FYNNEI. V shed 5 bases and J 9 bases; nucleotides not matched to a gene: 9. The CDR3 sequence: CASSSGTGGLEQFF. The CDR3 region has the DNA TGTGCCAGCAGTTCCGGGACAGGAGGTCTTGAGCAGTTCTTC.

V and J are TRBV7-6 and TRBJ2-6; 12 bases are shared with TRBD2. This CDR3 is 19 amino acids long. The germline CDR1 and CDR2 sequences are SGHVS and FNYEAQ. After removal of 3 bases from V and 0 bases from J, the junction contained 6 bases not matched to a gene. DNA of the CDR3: TGTGCCAGCAGCTTGACTAGCGGGAGTTCATTCTCTGGGGCCAACGTCCTGACTTTC. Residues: CASSLTSGSSFSGANVLTF.

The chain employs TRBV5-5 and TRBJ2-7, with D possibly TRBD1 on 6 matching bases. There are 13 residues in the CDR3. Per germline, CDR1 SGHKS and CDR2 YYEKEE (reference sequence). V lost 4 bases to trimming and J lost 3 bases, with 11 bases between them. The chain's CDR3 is CASSPTGGYEQYF. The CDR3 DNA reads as TGTGCCAGCAGCCCGACAGGAGGCTACGAGCAGTACTTC.

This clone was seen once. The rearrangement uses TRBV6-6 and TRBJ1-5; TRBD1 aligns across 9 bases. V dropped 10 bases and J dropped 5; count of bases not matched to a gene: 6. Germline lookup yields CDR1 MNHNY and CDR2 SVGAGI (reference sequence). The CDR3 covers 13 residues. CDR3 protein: CAISGQGHQPQHF. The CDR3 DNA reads TGTGCCATCTCGGGACAGGGCCATCAGCCCCAGCATTTT.

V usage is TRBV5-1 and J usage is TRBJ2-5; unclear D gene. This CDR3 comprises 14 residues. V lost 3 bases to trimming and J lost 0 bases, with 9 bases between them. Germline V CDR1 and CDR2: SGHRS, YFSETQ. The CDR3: CASSSRQYQETQYF. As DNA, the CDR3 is TGCGCCAGCAGCTCCAGGCAGTACCAAGAGACCCAGTACTTC.

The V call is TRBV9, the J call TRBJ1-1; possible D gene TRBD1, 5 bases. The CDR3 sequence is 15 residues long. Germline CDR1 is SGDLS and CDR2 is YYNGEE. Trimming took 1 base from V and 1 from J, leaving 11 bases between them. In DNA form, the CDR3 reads TGTGCCAGCAGCGTATTTCAGGGAGGGAACACTGAAGCTTTCTTT. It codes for CASSVFQGGNTEAFF.

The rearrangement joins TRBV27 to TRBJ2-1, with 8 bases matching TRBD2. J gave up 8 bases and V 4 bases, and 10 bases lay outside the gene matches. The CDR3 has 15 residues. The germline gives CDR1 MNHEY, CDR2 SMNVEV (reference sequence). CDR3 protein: CASSSVLAGRDEQFF. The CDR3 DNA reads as TGTGCCAGCAGTTCCGTATTAGCGGGACGGGATGAGCAGTTCTTC.

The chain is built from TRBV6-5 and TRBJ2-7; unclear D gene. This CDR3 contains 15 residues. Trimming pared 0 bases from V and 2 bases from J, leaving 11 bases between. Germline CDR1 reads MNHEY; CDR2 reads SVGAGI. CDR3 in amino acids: CASSYSIGLAYEQYF. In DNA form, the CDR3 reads TGTGCCAGCAGTTACTCGATCGGTCTTGCCTACGAGCAGTACTTC.

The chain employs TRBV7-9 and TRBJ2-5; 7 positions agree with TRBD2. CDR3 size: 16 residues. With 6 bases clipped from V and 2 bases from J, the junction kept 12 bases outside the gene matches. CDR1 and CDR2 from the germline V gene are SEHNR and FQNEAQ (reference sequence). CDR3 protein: CASSRGPGGRQETQYF. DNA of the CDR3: TGTGCCAGCAGTCGGGGTCCGGGGGGAAGGCAAGAGACCCAGTACTTC.